These 15 T cell receptor beta chains originate from one sample sequenced in a study of cytomegalovirus exposure and HLA in healthy donors. The PCR had 60 Vbeta and 13 Jbeta primers. Repertoires were generated with immunoSEQ multiplex PCR, while TCRdb's copy carries only in-frame clones and drops some. The sample includes roughly 100,000 clones, nearly 65% of them seen just once. Input material: PBMCs. The receptors originated from a human donor in good health.

This chain joins TRBV11-2 and TRBJ2-7, with TRBD2 as a possible D gene (6 bases). The germline CDR1 and CDR2 sequences are SGHAT and FQNNGV. With 5 bases removed from V and 0 bases from J, the gap between germline ends came to 14 bases. The CDR3 is 15 amino acids. The CDR3 nucleotides are TGTGCCAGCAGCGTCGGGAGAGTTTCCTCCTACGAGCAGTACTTC. Its translation: CASSVGRVSSYEQYF.

The rearrangement uses TRBV19 and TRBJ2-7; 14 nucleotides line up with TRBD2. The germline V gene has CDR1 LNHDA and CDR2 SQIVND (reference sequence). Losses at the gene ends were 5 bases for V and 6 bases for J; bases not matched to a gene: 6. This CDR3 region has 15 residues. CDR3 sequence reads: CASSEGLAGVFEQYF. CDR3 nucleotides: TGTGCCAGTAGTGAGGGACTAGCGGGAGTGTTCGAGCAGTACTTC.

This chain links TRBV5-4 with TRBJ1-1; 8 bases map to TRBD1. V shed 1 base and J 3 bases; nucleotides not matched to a gene: 2. Germline CDR1 and CDR2: SGHNT and YYREEE (reference sequence). CDR3 length: 14 amino acids. CDR3 residues: CASSLNRGYTEAFF. The CDR3 nucleotides read TGTGCCAGCAGCTTGAACAGGGGGTACACTGAAGCTTTCTTT.

The chain employs TRBV19 and TRBJ2-7; 14 positions agree with TRBD2. Trimming took 5 bases from V and 5 from J; bases not matched to a gene: 8. CDR1 is LNHDA, CDR2 SQIVND, per germline (reference sequence). This CDR3 region has 16 residues. DNA for the CDR3: TGTGCCAGTAGTCCCGGGACTAGCGGGAGACAAAACGAGCAGTACTTC. Its protein is CASSPGTSGRQNEQYF.

The gene calls are TRBV6-5 and TRBJ2-1, with a tentative D call TRBD1 (6 bases). CDR3 length: 13 residues. Trimming removed 8 bases at V and 6 bases at J, with 14 bases between. From germline, CDR1 is MNHEY and CDR2 SVGAGI. CDR3 nucleotide sequence: TGTGCCAGCTCCCATCAGGGGTTCAATGAGCAGTTCTTC. Translation: CASSHQGFNEQFF.

This rearrangement joins TRBV27 to TRBJ2-2; 13 positions match TRBD2. After removal of 4 bases from V and 3 bases from J, the junction contained 11 bases not matched to a gene. The length of the CDR3 is 19 residues. Germline loops: CDR1 MNHEY, CDR2 SMNVEV (reference sequence). DNA for the CDR3: TGTGCCAGCAGTTACTCGGGACTAGCGGGAATTAGGTACACCGGGGAGCTGTTTTTT. Its translation: CASSYSGLAGIRYTGELFF.

The rearrangement joins TRBV19 to TRBJ2-2; possibly TRBD2 for D (6 bases). Trimming took off 10 bases at V and 4 bases at J, with 10 bases between the two ends. Germline V gives CDR1 LNHDA, CDR2 SQIVND (reference sequence). CDR3 length: 12 residues. The CDR3 DNA sequence: TGTGCCACCGGGGGTCTCACCGGGGAGCTGTTTTTT. Amino acids: CATGGLTGELFF.

The chain links TRBV5-1 to TRBJ1-4, with 8 bases identical to TRBD1. This CDR3 is 14 amino acids long. With V trimmed by 2 bases and J by 4 bases, 1 base remained unmatched. The germline V gene has CDR1 SGHRS and CDR2 YFSETQ. DNA for the CDR3: TGCGCCAGCAGCTTACAGGGGGATAATGAAAAACTGTTTTTT. Its protein is CASSLQGDNEKLFF.

Comment on this clone: One end of the junction does not line up with germline, which may come from a read error. Other DNA sequences in the sample encode the same CDR3. The chain has TRBV7-2 and TRBJ1-2; 7 positions agree with TRBD1. The germline V gene has CDR1 SGHTA and CDR2 FQGNSA. This CDR3 has 15 amino acids. As DNA, the CDR3 is TGTGCCAGCAGCTTGGGACAGATTTCTCGTTATGGCTACACCTTT. This codes for CASSLGQISRYGYTF.

This chain links TRBV15 with TRBJ2-7, with D maybe TRBD2 (6 bases). Germline lookup yields CDR1 LNHNV and CDR2 YYDKDF (reference sequence). Between the trimmed V and J ends, which lost 1 base and 6 bases, there was a span of 16 bases. CDR3 size: 15 residues. CDR3 DNA sequence: TGTGCCACCAGCAGAGCGGGTCGCGGGGTTGGCGAGCAGTACTTC. Translation gives CATSRAGRGVGEQYF.

The chain is built from TRBV30 and TRBJ2-4; 7 nucleotides align to TRBD1. The CDR3 totals 13 residues. Germline CDR1 reads GTSNPN; CDR2 reads SVGIG (reference sequence). With 1 base clipped from V and 6 bases from J, the junction kept 3 bases outside the gene matches. CDR3 sequence: CAWSAGTANIQYF. In nucleotides, the CDR3 is TGTGCCTGGAGTGCCGGGACAGCAAACATTCAGTACTTC.

The table lists this clone with a few counts. The gene calls are TRBV5-1 and TRBJ2-7; the match to TRBD2 covers 10 bases. The CDR3 has 13 residues. Germline V gene sequence: CDR1 SGHRS, CDR2 YFSETQ. V gave up 4 bases and J gave up 7 bases; unmatched junction bases: 5. In nucleotides, the CDR3 is TGCGCCAGCAGCGGGGCTAGCGGGGGTGAGCAGTACTTC. This gives the protein CASSGASGGEQYF.

The J gene is TRBJ2-2, the V gene TRBV7-9; tentatively, D is TRBD2 (6 bases). CDR1 SEHNR and CDR2 FQNEAQ come from the germline V gene (reference sequence). The V gene lost 3 bases and the J gene lost 6 bases, with 14 bases spanning the gap. CDR3 length: 15 residues. The CDR3 DNA sequence: TGTGCCAGCAGCTTGGGCGCGACTAGATCCGGGGAGCTGTTTTTT. It specifies CASSLGATRSGELFF.

The V call is TRBV11-2, the J call TRBJ2-5; D is possibly TRBD1 (7 bases). The assigned J gene may be wrong: the sequence end matches TRBJ2-7 better. This CDR3 has 12 amino acids. Germline V lookup: CDR1 SGHAT, CDR2 FQNNGV. The CDR3 sequence is CASRQGGYEQYF. CDR3 bases: TGTGCCTCTCGACAGGGAGGCTACGAGCAGTACTTC.

This sequence joins TRBV19 and TRBJ1-1, with D maybe TRBD1 (5 bases). CDR1 and CDR2 (germline): LNHDA, SQIVND (reference sequence). V was clipped by 5 bases and J by 4 bases, with 11 bases between them. CDR3 length equals 13 residues. The CDR3: CASSWGVSTEAFF. CDR3 nucleotides: TGTGCCAGTAGTTGGGGCGTATCCACTGAAGCTTTCTTT.